The rows below give T cell receptor beta chains drawn from one sample of a study of CD8+ T cells in alopecia areata. The table came from immunoSEQ multiplex PCR; TCRdb's copy has only in-frame clones and leaves some out. Of some 58,000 clones listed, more than 45% were seen once; the top ten hold about 20%. Sequencing used CD8+ T cells sorted from blood, obtained around week 36, from a patient treated with tofacitinib. The receptors come from a human donor with alopecia areata. CDR3s include the opening cysteine and the closing phenylalanine or tryptophan. Fields, in order: D gene, V gene, clone size, J gene, CDR3 DNA, CDR3 protein. D genes are given only for firm matches. Only part of the rows carry a size: once, few, many, or a class if the clone is expanded.

d_gene: .
v_gene: TRBV7-9
abundance: .
j_gene: TRBJ1-5
CDR3nt: TGTGCCAGCTCGGGGGGCGATCAGCCCCAGCATTTT
CDR3aa: CASSGGDQPQHF

d_gene: TRBD2
v_gene: TRBV10-2
abundance: .
j_gene: TRBJ2-7
CDR3nt: TGCGCCAGCAGAAGTACTAGCGGGATAACCTACGAGCAGTACTTC
CDR3aa: CASRSTSGITYEQYF

d_gene: .
v_gene: TRBV9
abundance: .
j_gene: TRBJ1-3
CDR3nt: TGTGCCAGCAGCTCTCTACTCGGGGGCCATGGAAACACCATATATTTT
CDR3aa: CASSSLLGGHGNTIYF

d_gene: TRBD1
v_gene: TRBV29-1
abundance: few
j_gene: TRBJ1-1
CDR3nt: TGCAGCGCGACGGCAGGGGGAACTGAAGCTTTCTTT
CDR3aa: CSATAGGTEAFF

d_gene: .
v_gene: TRBV29-1
abundance: .
j_gene: TRBJ1-4
CDR3nt: TGCAGCGTTGAAACAGAGGGTAATGAAAAACTGTTTTTT
CDR3aa: CSVETEGNEKLFF

d_gene: TRBD2
v_gene: TRBV10-2
abundance: .
j_gene: TRBJ2-2
CDR3nt: TGTGCCAGCAGAGCGGGAGGGGACGCCGGGGAGCTGTTTTTT
CDR3aa: CASRAGGDAGELFF

d_gene: TRBD2
v_gene: TRBV2
abundance: .
j_gene: TRBJ2-7
CDR3nt: TGTGCCAGCAGGGGGACTAGCGATTACGAGCAGTACTTC
CDR3aa: CASRGTSDYEQYF

d_gene: .
v_gene: TRBV6-5
abundance: few
j_gene: TRBJ2-7
CDR3nt: TGTGCCAGCAGTTACTCCCCATTCGCCTACGAGCAGTACTTC
CDR3aa: CASSYSPFAYEQYF

d_gene: .
v_gene: TRBV13
abundance: .
j_gene: TRBJ1-1
CDR3nt: TGTGCCAGCAGCCCGGGGTCCCTGAACACTGAAGCTTTCTTT
CDR3aa: CASSPGSLNTEAFF

d_gene: .
v_gene: TRBV7-9
abundance: .
j_gene: TRBJ2-1
CDR3nt: TGTGCCAGCAGCTTAGCTGCCCCGAGGGGGAGTGAGCAGTTCTTC
CDR3aa: CASSLAAPRGSEQFF

d_gene: TRBD1
v_gene: TRBV29-1
abundance: few
j_gene: TRBJ1-1
CDR3nt: TGCAGCGCTTGGACAGGGTCCATGAACACTGAAGCTTTCTTT
CDR3aa: CSAWTGSMNTEAFF

d_gene: TRBD1
v_gene: TRBV30
abundance: .
j_gene: TRBJ1-1
CDR3nt: TGTGCCTGGGGGGGACAGGAGATGAACACTGAAGCTTTCTTT
CDR3aa: CAWGGQEMNTEAFF

d_gene: .
v_gene: TRBV2
abundance: few
j_gene: TRBJ2-1
CDR3nt: TGTGCCAGCAGACTAGGCAATGAGCAGTTCTTC
CDR3aa: CASRLGNEQFF

d_gene: .
v_gene: TRBV7-2
abundance: .
j_gene: TRBJ2-7
CDR3nt: TGTGCCAGCAGCCCTATGGCCACAGGGCGCTCCTACGAGCAGTACTTC
CDR3aa: CASSPMATGRSYEQYF

d_gene: TRBD2
v_gene: TRBV4-1
abundance: few
j_gene: TRBJ2-1
CDR3nt: TGCGCCAGCAGCCAAGTCCTGGCTAGCGGGCGCAATGAGCAGTTCTTC
CDR3aa: CASSQVLASGRNEQFF

d_gene: .
v_gene: TRBV15
abundance: .
j_gene: TRBJ2-3
CDR3nt: TGTGCCACCAGCAGAGATCTATTCAGAGCTAGCACAGATACGCAGTATTTT
CDR3aa: CATSRDLFRASTDTQYF

d_gene: .
v_gene: TRBV4-2
abundance: .
j_gene: TRBJ2-7
CDR3nt: TGTGCCAGCAGCCCCGGGGCAATGGAGCAGTACTTC
CDR3aa: CASSPGAMEQYF

d_gene: .
v_gene: TRBV16
abundance: few
j_gene: TRBJ1-2
CDR3nt: TGTGCCAGCAGCCAAACAGGGCTTTCGGATGGCTACACCTTC
CDR3aa: CASSQTGLSDGYTF

d_gene: .
v_gene: TRBV9
abundance: .
j_gene: TRBJ2-1
CDR3nt: TGTGCCAGCCGGAGGGGCTCCAGCTCCTACAATGAGCAGTTCTTC
CDR3aa: CASRRGSSSYNEQFF

d_gene: TRBD2
v_gene: TRBV14
abundance: .
j_gene: TRBJ2-7
CDR3nt: TGTGCCAGCAGCCAAGTGTCGCTAGCGGGAGCCTACGAGCAGTACTTC
CDR3aa: CASSQVSLAGAYEQYF

d_gene: .
v_gene: TRBV5-1
abundance: .
j_gene: TRBJ1-1
CDR3nt: TGCGCCAGCACCTTGGGGGGATCGGACACTGAAGCTTTCTTT
CDR3aa: CASTLGGSDTEAFF

d_gene: TRBD1
v_gene: TRBV5-6
abundance: .
j_gene: TRBJ1-1
CDR3nt: TGTGCCAGCAGCCCAATCGGGACAGGGGTTTACGCTGAAGCTTTCTTT
CDR3aa: CASSPIGTGVYAEAFF

d_gene: TRBD1
v_gene: TRBV4-1
abundance: .
j_gene: TRBJ1-5
CDR3nt: TGCGCCAGCACCCAAATCCCGGGGCAGGGGGATCAGCCCCAGCATTTT
CDR3aa: CASTQIPGQGDQPQHF

d_gene: .
v_gene: TRBV9
abundance: .
j_gene: TRBJ1-1
CDR3nt: TGTGCCAGCAGCTCATCTCCCTACACTGAAGCTTTCTTT
CDR3aa: CASSSSPYTEAFF

d_gene: .
v_gene: TRBV16
abundance: few
j_gene: TRBJ2-4
CDR3nt: TGTGCCAGCAGCCAATCGGCAGGGCTAGCCAAAAACATTCAGTACTTC
CDR3aa: CASSQSAGLAKNIQYF

d_gene: TRBD1
v_gene: TRBV29-1
abundance: .
j_gene: TRBJ1-1
CDR3nt: TGCAGCGTTGACCTGACAGGGGCTAACACTGAAGCTTTCTTT
CDR3aa: CSVDLTGANTEAFF

d_gene: .
v_gene: TRBV7-9
abundance: few
j_gene: TRBJ2-7
CDR3nt: TGTGCCAGCAGAGGACCGAGCGACTACGAGCAGTACTTC
CDR3aa: CASRGPSDYEQYF

d_gene: TRBD2
v_gene: TRBV4-1
abundance: few
j_gene: TRBJ2-5
CDR3nt: TGCGCCAGCAGCCAACTCCAAGCGGGAGAAGAGACCCAGTACTTC
CDR3aa: CASSQLQAGEETQYF

d_gene: TRBD2
v_gene: TRBV6-1
abundance: .
j_gene: TRBJ2-1
CDR3nt: TGTGCCAGCAGCCCGGTCACTAGCGGATACAATGAGCAGTTCTTC
CDR3aa: CASSPVTSGYNEQFF

d_gene: TRBD1
v_gene: TRBV27
abundance: .
j_gene: TRBJ2-5
CDR3nt: TGTGCCAGCAGTTTTCGAGGGGGCGGGGAGACCCAGTACTTC
CDR3aa: CASSFRGGGETQYF

d_gene: .
v_gene: TRBV28
abundance: medium-sized
j_gene: TRBJ2-7
CDR3nt: TGTGCCAGCAGTTATACGCCGCCCGAGCAGTACTTC
CDR3aa: CASSYTPPEQYF

d_gene: TRBD1
v_gene: TRBV30
abundance: once
j_gene: TRBJ2-7
CDR3nt: TGTGCCTGGAGGCCAAGGACAGGGGAGCGATACGAGCAGTACTTC
CDR3aa: CAWRPRTGERYEQYF

d_gene: .
v_gene: TRBV29-1
abundance: .
j_gene: TRBJ2-3
CDR3nt: TGCAGCGTGGACGGGTCAGATACGCAGTATTTT
CDR3aa: CSVDGSDTQYF

d_gene: .
v_gene: TRBV29-1
abundance: few
j_gene: TRBJ2-1
CDR3nt: TGCAGCGTTGGAGTTAATGAGCAGTTCTTC
CDR3aa: CSVGVNEQFF

d_gene: TRBD2
v_gene: TRBV29-1
abundance: few
j_gene: TRBJ2-1
CDR3nt: TGCAGCGTTGAAGGTGGTCTAGCGGGAGTCAATGAGCAGTTCTTC
CDR3aa: CSVEGGLAGVNEQFF

d_gene: .
v_gene: TRBV16
abundance: .
j_gene: TRBJ2-7
CDR3nt: TGTGCCAGCAGCCCCCTCCCTGTTTACGAGCAGTACTTC
CDR3aa: CASSPLPVYEQYF

d_gene: TRBD1
v_gene: TRBV30
abundance: few
j_gene: TRBJ2-3
CDR3nt: TGTGCCTGGAGAAGCAGGGGGCTAGGGACAGATACGCAGTATTTT
CDR3aa: CAWRSRGLGTDTQYF

d_gene: .
v_gene: TRBV27
abundance: .
j_gene: TRBJ1-1
CDR3nt: TGTGCCAGCAGCCCCGGGCCAACTGAAGCTTTCTTT
CDR3aa: CASSPGPTEAFF

d_gene: .
v_gene: TRBV19
abundance: few
j_gene: TRBJ1-1
CDR3nt: TGTGCCACCGAGGCGGGTAGCTATACTGAAGCTTTCTTT
CDR3aa: CATEAGSYTEAFF

d_gene: TRBD1
v_gene: TRBV28
abundance: few
j_gene: TRBJ2-5
CDR3nt: TGTGCCAGCAGTGGGACAGGGCATAACCAAGAGACCCAGTACTTC
CDR3aa: CASSGTGHNQETQYF

d_gene: .
v_gene: TRBV27
abundance: .
j_gene: TRBJ2-7
CDR3nt: TGTGCCAGCAGTCTCCCCGGCCTCGGGTTGCAGTACTTC
CDR3aa: CASSLPGLGLQYF

d_gene: TRBD1
v_gene: TRBV15
abundance: .
j_gene: TRBJ2-1
CDR3nt: TGTGCCACCAAAGGCACAGGGGGCTACAATGAGCAGTTCTTC
CDR3aa: CATKGTGGYNEQFF

d_gene: .
v_gene: TRBV2
abundance: .
j_gene: TRBJ2-7
CDR3nt: TGTGCCAGCAGTGACCTACAGAGCTACGAGCAGTACTTC
CDR3aa: CASSDLQSYEQYF

d_gene: .
v_gene: TRBV19
abundance: .
j_gene: TRBJ2-5
CDR3nt: TGTGCCAGTATGGGGGGATTGGAGACCCAGTACTTC
CDR3aa: CASMGGLETQYF

d_gene: .
v_gene: TRBV4-1
abundance: .
j_gene: TRBJ2-1
CDR3nt: TGCGCCAGCAGCCAAGTGGCGACTCCTGATAATGAGCAGTTCTTC
CDR3aa: CASSQVATPDNEQFF

d_gene: .
v_gene: TRBV5-1
abundance: .
j_gene: TRBJ2-7
CDR3nt: TGCGCCAGCAGCTTGAGAACAGGCCACTACGAGCAGTACTTC
CDR3aa: CASSLRTGHYEQYF

d_gene: .
v_gene: TRBV19
abundance: .
j_gene: TRBJ1-1
CDR3nt: TGTGCCAGTAGTATTAAGGACGGTTATAACACTGAAGCTTTCTTT
CDR3aa: CASSIKDGYNTEAFF

d_gene: TRBD2
v_gene: TRBV9
abundance: few
j_gene: TRBJ2-7
CDR3nt: TGTGCCAGCAGCGTAGCTTTGAGCGGGAGGCTGTACTTC
CDR3aa: CASSVALSGRLYF